A single sample is the source of the 14 T cell receptor beta chains below, sequenced in a study of OX40 agonist ivuxolimab in advanced cancers. The data were produced by immunoSEQ multiplex PCR, yet TCRdb's version contains in-frame clones alone and is incomplete. Of under 20,000 clones in the sample, roughly 90% were seen once. The specimen comprised CD4+ or CD8+ T cells sorted from blood, sampled in a trial of the OX40 agonist ivuxolimab. These receptors came from an adult with an advanced solid tumor such as melanoma, head and neck, liver or kidney cancer.

The rearrangement joins TRBV19 to TRBJ2-1, with D perhaps matching TRBD1 or TRBD2 (5 bases each). The germline V gene has CDR1 LNHDA and CDR2 SQIVND (reference sequence). The CDR3 extends over 13 amino acids. V was shortened by 7 bases and J by 7 bases, with 14 bases between the two germline ends. The CDR3 region is CASKKRGPNEQFF. In nucleotides, the CDR3 is TGTGCCAGTAAAAAGAGGGGACCGAATGAGCAGTTCTTC.

This rearrangement joins TRBV5-4 to TRBJ2-3; D remains ambiguous. The CDR3 is made up of 15 amino acids. Germline V lookup: CDR1 SGHNT, CDR2 YYREEE (reference sequence). V was trimmed by 1 base and J by 1 base, leaving 10 bases between them. CDR3 region: CASSLWAAGTDTQYF. CDR3 bases: TGTGCCAGCAGCTTGTGGGCGGCAGGCACAGATACGCAGTATTTT. The complete variable domain, with remaining parts taken from reference TRBV5-4 and TRBJ2-3, reads ETGVTQSPTHLIKTRGQQVTLRCSSQSGHNTVSWYQQALGQGPQFIFQYYREEENGRGNFPPRFSGLQFPNYSSELNVNALELDDSALYLCASSLWAAGTDTQYFGPGTRLTVL.

This rearrangement joins TRBV5-5 to TRBJ2-2, with D maybe TRBD2 (5 bases). CDR3 length: 15 amino acids. Germline assignment: CDR1 SGHKS and CDR2 YYEKEE (reference sequence). Trimming pared 0 bases from V and 4 bases from J, leaving 10 bases between. The CDR3 region is CASSLAASSTGELFF. CDR3 in DNA: TGTGCCAGCAGCTTGGCCGCTAGCAGCACCGGGGAGCTGTTTTTT. Variable domain in full (rest from reference TRBV5-5 and TRBJ2-2): DAGVTQSPTHLIKTRGQQVTLRCSPISGHKSVSWYQQVLGQGPQFIFQYYEKEERGRGNFPDRFSARQFPNYSSELNVNALLLGDSALYLCASSLAASSTGELFFGEGSRLTVL.

This chain joins TRBV18 and TRBJ1-5; tentative D call: TRBD1 (5 bases). The CDR3 is 15 amino acids. The germline V gene encodes CDR1 KGHSH and CDR2 LQKENI. V shed 3 bases and J shed 6 bases, with 15 bases lying between them. The CDR3 sequence: CASSPGRAGGQPQHF. The CDR3 DNA follows: TGTGCCAGCTCACCCGGCAGGGCGGGTGGTCAGCCCCAGCATTTT.

The DNA of the CDR3 is TGTGCCAGTAGTCCTCACCCGGGACTAGCGGGAGGAGGGTACGAGCAGTACTTC. Translation: CASSPHPGLAGGGYEQYF. V is TRBV19 and J is TRBJ2-7; 15 positions agree with TRBD2. Trimming removed 5 bases from V and 4 bases from J; junction bases left unmatched: 12. The CDR3 totals 18 residues. The germline gives CDR1 LNHDA, CDR2 SQIVND (reference sequence).

The chain has TRBV11-3 and TRBJ1-3; D possibly corresponds to TRBD1 (5 bases). V shed 1 base and J shed 4 bases, with 11 bases lying between them. CDR3 length equals 15 residues. CDR1 and CDR2 (germline): SGHNT, YENEEA. The DNA of the CDR3 is TGTGCCAGCAGCTTAGTGGGGGAAGCCGGAAACACCATATATTTT. Protein sequence: CASSLVGEAGNTIYF.

The rearrangement uses TRBV5-1 and TRBJ2-3; D is perhaps TRBD1 or TRBD2 (6 bases each). Trimming shortened V by 1 base and J by 0 bases, and 18 bases separated the two germline ends. Per germline, CDR1 SGHRS and CDR2 YFSETQ. The CDR3 is 18 residues long. Here the CDR3 DNA reads TGCGCCAGCAGCTTGTTCCCCGAGGGGGGAGCTAGCACAGATACGCAGTATTTT. This codes for CASSLFPEGGASTDTQYF.

V is TRBV7-9 and J is TRBJ2-5; D is perhaps TRBD2 (6 bases). This CDR3 has 15 residues. The germline V and J ends were trimmed by 5 bases and 5 bases, with 18 bases remaining between them. Per the germline V gene, CDR1 is SEHNR and CDR2 is FQNEAQ (reference sequence). CDR3: CASSGTSPGGETQYF. In nucleotides, the CDR3 is TGTGCCAGCAGCGGTACCAGCCCAGGAGGGGAGACCCAGTACTTC.

J is TRBJ2-7 and V is TRBV10-3; 8 bases are shared with TRBD2. CDR1 is ENHRY and CDR2 is SYGVKD in the germline V gene. This CDR3 has 15 amino acids. Trimming at V came to 4 bases and at J to 0 bases, leaving 5 bases not matched to a gene. The CDR3 DNA sequence: TGTGCCATCAGTGGAGGCGGGAGGCACTCCTACGAGCAGTACTTC. Its translation: CAISGGGRHSYEQYF.

This clone is judged medium-sized. V gene TRBV13 combines with J gene TRBJ2-1, with D possibly being TRBD1 (6 bases). V was clipped by 5 bases and J by 3 bases, with 11 bases between them. This CDR3 comprises 14 residues. From germline, CDR1 is PRHDT and CDR2 FYEKMQ (reference sequence). The CDR3 DNA is TGTGCCAGCAGCGAGGACAGAAGCTACAATGAGCAGTTCTTC. This sequence encodes CASSEDRSYNEQFF.

The J gene is TRBJ2-7, the V gene TRBV7-8; a weak D match, TRBD1 (5 bases). Germline values: CDR1 SGHVS, CDR2 FQNEAQ. V was clipped by 7 bases and J by 0 bases, with 7 bases between them. The CDR3 extends over 12 amino acids. The CDR3 bases are TGTGCCAGCACAACAGGCTCCTACGAGCAGTACTTC. Protein: CASTTGSYEQYF.

The V call is TRBV7-9, the J call TRBJ2-2; 7 positions match TRBD2. V shed 5 bases and J 6 bases; nucleotides not matched to a gene: 12. Germline assignment: CDR1 SEHNR and CDR2 FQNEAQ (reference sequence). The length of the CDR3 is 16 residues. DNA for the CDR3: TGTGCCAGCAGCGAATCGGGGAGGGTAATGGCCGGGGAGCTGTTTTTT. Translated, it gives CASSESGRVMAGELFF.

V is TRBV18 and J is TRBJ2-5; no clear D gene. The germline V and J ends were trimmed by 2 bases and 2 bases, with 9 bases remaining between them. Germline V CDR1 and CDR2: KGHSH, LQKENI. The CDR3 loop spans 14 amino acids. The CDR3 region has the DNA TGTGCCAGCTCACCAACGTCGAGGCAAGAGACCCAGTACTTC. This encodes CASSPTSRQETQYF. The variable domain in full, with the rest retrieved from reference TRBV18 and TRBJ2-5, is NAGVMQNPRHLVRRRGQEARLRCSPMKGHSHVYWYRQLPEEGLKFMVYLQKENIIDESGMPKERFSAEFPKEGPSILRIQQVVRGDSAAYFCASSPTSRQETQYFGPGTRLLVL.

The chain has TRBV25-1 and TRBJ1-1, with 7 bases fitting TRBD1. Per the germline V gene, CDR1 is MGHDK and CDR2 is SYGVNS. The CDR3 consists of 16 residues. Trimming took 4 bases from V and 6 from J; bases not matched to a gene: 14. This CDR3 is CASSGGGGSGYSEAFF. CDR3 nucleotides: TGTGCCAGCAGTGGTGGAGGGGGCAGTGGATACTCTGAAGCTTTCTTT.